The sequence of this T cell receptor (beta chain) was determined in a study of human T cells and chemical hapten exposure (TCRdb year 2021). In terms of the full investigation: For sensitization, 2% DPC in acetone was applied to a 2 cm by 2 cm area of upper inner arm skin. Weekly therapeutic DPC doses were additionally applied to the scalp of patients throughout the approximately 25-week study period. Patch testing was done on the upper back using Finn chambers containing 0.01% DPC, and results were scored after 6 days according to International Contact Dermatitis Research Group standards. Most of the patients in the cohort were female, and the cohort covered alopecia areata with under or over 50% scalp involvement, alopecia totalis and alopecia universalis. Libraries were combined into a pool for sequencing, and differences in TCR yield between samples came mainly from small differences in library volumes within the pool. This study followed changes in the peripheral blood TCR repertoire in vivo during primary and secondary sensitization of alopecia patients to the hapten diphenylcyclopropenone (DPC). Blood samples were taken from patients before sensitization (week 0) and then at 2, 6 and about 24 weeks after DPC sensitization. For TCR sequencing, blood came from 25 to 35 alopecia patients at anywhere from one to four time points (pre-sensitization, 2, 6 and 24 weeks).

Comment on this clonotype: Its antigen is still unknown. A much larger clone differs by one base, so this may be a read error.

The CDR3, from cysteine to phenylalanine, totals 17 residues. Kept here is only the CDR3 DNA, which spans 51 bases and is read in frame from base 1. Reading the germline V gene gives CDR1 MNHEY and CDR2 SVGEGT. Read against the paper, the sample's time point label means: patch test 1, 2 weeks after DPC sensitization. The intended sense of this specimen's treatment or condition label: therapeutic diphenylcyclopropenone sensitization with weekly scalp DPC. At every patch-test visit, the blood draw took place before the patch test was put on. Eligible patients were aged 18 to 70, diagnosed with alopecia, deemed suitable for DPC therapy, and excluded if pregnant. Total RNA was isolated from unfractionated whole blood collected in Tempus Blood RNA tubes. Library creation used RACE. TCRdb lists the instrument as NextSeq 500. Library preparation attached unique molecular identifiers to individual cDNA molecules for quantitative, reproducible TCR counting. Each blood RNA sample was used to sequence both TCR alpha and TCR beta chains. The published analysis was carried out like this. Samples had a median of roughly 99,000 TCRs, with a range from roughly 20,000 to 690,600. V, J and CDR3 annotation of the TCR reads was performed with the Decombinator software suite. Every sample was subsampled to the same number of TCRs (28,000) for the PS versus PT1 abundance plots. Expanded TCRs were defined as absent before sensitization and observed at least eight times at the 2-week time point. TCRdb passed the public sequencing reads through fastp at Q25 and MiXCR, retaining productive beta sequences. Each entry merges the rows of one CDR3 protein and shows their most common DNA and genes. The V and J calls and clone size come from TCRdb's table, not from the authors' own analysis. The sample contains about 71,000 distinct CDR3 sequences, roughly 9.8% of them found a single time. 3.3% of the sample is held by the ten biggest clonotypes.

The investigation overall reported the following: Expanded TCRs formed significantly more large CDR3 similarity clusters than pre-sensitization or healthy control sets, consistent with antigen-driven responses. DPC sensitization did not change how many TCRs were above 1 in 1000 frequency, and no evidence was found of alterations in global repertoire structure. Patch test score correlated positively with the number of PT1 expanded TCRs, reaching significance at thresholds 8, 16 and 32 but not at 4. After repeated subsampling, changes were observed in the strength of the expansion versus patch-test correlation and in the threshold at which the correlation became significant. Because every patient had alopecia, a presumed autoimmune disease, the patients' immune response might differ from that of healthy individuals.

The rearrangement joined TRBV6-2 or TRBV6-3 to TRBJ2-5; the D gene is perhaps TRBD1 or TRBD2, as each covers 6 bases. The sequence was obtained from a woman between 40 and 55 years old with alopecia areata. Some clones in this sample may be carry-over from other donors' samples. The input for sequencing was whole blood, taken in connection with sensitization to the hapten diphenylcyclopropenone (DPC). CDR3 protein: CASSYSVQGRIGETRYF. The nucleotide sequence reads TGTGCCAGCAGTTACTCTGTCCAGGGGAGGATAGGAGAGACCCGGTACTTC.